Below are 29 T cell receptor beta chains sequenced from a single sample in a study of Graves' ophthalmopathy and Graves' hyperthyroidism. The authors amplified TCR beta CDR3 regions from RNA transcripts. First-round RT-PCR used HTBI primers; second-round multiplex PCR followed. Each CDR3 protein gets one entry after TCRdb re-called the multiplex PCR reads with MiXCR. The table lists around 1,000,000 distinct CDR3 sequences, 35% to 40% of them singletons, with around 10% in the top ten. Sequences were obtained from peripheral blood or thyroid tissue (not recorded which). The origin of the receptors is an adult man with Graves' hyperthyroidism.

This chain connects TRBV29-1 to TRBJ2-5; the match to TRBD2 covers 8 bases. The CDR3 is made up of 12 amino acids. Trimming at V came to 6 bases and at J to 3 bases, leaving 3 bases not matched to a gene. In germline, CDR1 is SQVTM, CDR2 ANQGSEA. Written as DNA, the CDR3 is TGCAGCGTGACTAGCGAAAAAGAGACCCAGTACTTC. Amino acids: CSVTSEKETQYF.

The chain carries TRBV20-1 and TRBJ2-5, with 8 nucleotides matching TRBD2. CDR3 length equals 12 residues. Germline V CDR1 and CDR2: DFQATT, SNEGSKA (reference sequence). V shed 8 bases, J shed 5 bases, and the junction held 7 bases outside the gene matches. Here the CDR3 DNA reads TGCAGTTTAGCGACGGGGGGGGAGACCCAGTACTTC. Its translation is CSLATGGETQYF.

There are many counts of this clonotype. The chain joins TRBV20-1 to TRBJ2-7; 12 nucleotides line up with TRBD2. Looked up from germline, CDR1 is DFQATT and CDR2 is SNEGSKA (reference sequence). The CDR3 contains 14 residues. V lost 4 bases to trimming and J lost 2 bases; unmatched junction nucleotides: 3. The CDR3 DNA is TGCAGTGCTACCCGACTAGCGGGAGCCTACGAGCAGTACTTC. Protein: CSATRLAGAYEQYF.

This clonotype showed up many times. The chain combines TRBV5-1 with TRBJ1-1, with a tentative D call TRBD1 (5 bases). CDR3 length: 15 residues. Germline-derived CDR1 and CDR2 are SGHRS and YFSETQ. The ends were cut back, 3 bases at V and 4 bases at J, with 16 bases in the middle. The CDR3 loop reads CASSWTGDRGTEAFF. DNA for the CDR3: TGCGCCAGCAGCTGGACGGGGGACCGGGGCACTGAAGCTTTCTTT.

There are a few counts of this clonotype. J is TRBJ1-2 and V is TRBV5-6; no clear D. Germline values: CDR1 SGHDT, CDR2 YYEEEE. The CDR3 sequence is 13 residues long. V was trimmed by 10 bases and J by 5 bases, leaving 18 bases between them. The CDR3 is CAWSVGTSYGYTF. CDR3 coding DNA: TGTGCCTGGAGTGTGGGAACGTCATATGGCTACACCTTC.

The gene calls are TRBV20-1 and TRBJ2-3, with D perhaps matching TRBD2 (6 bases). Germline CDR1 DFQATT, CDR2 SNEGSKA (reference sequence). The CDR3 is 13 residues long. V was cut by 3 bases and J by 4 bases, with 11 bases left in between. CDR3: CSASPSDPDTQYF. CDR3 coding DNA: TGCAGTGCTAGCCCTAGCGACCCAGATACGCAGTATTTT.

This rearrangement joins TRBV14 to TRBJ1-3, with no clear D. Trimming cost V 4 bases and J 15 bases, with 16 bases left between them. This CDR3 has 12 residues. Germline V gives CDR1 SGHDN, CDR2 FVKESK. CDR3 in DNA: TGTGCCAGCAGCCCCCCGGGCGGATATAGATATTTT. Translating it yields CASSPPGGYRYF.

The rearrangement uses TRBV19 and TRBJ2-7; no definite D call. The CDR3 runs to 14 residues. The V end was cut by 6 bases, the J end by 3 bases, with 15 bases between. Germline CDR1 and CDR2: LNHDA and SQIVND (reference sequence). CDR3 bases: TGTGCCAGTAGGGGTGTAGGGTCAATCTACGAGCAGTACTTC. Residues: CASRGVGSIYEQYF.

This clonotype was observed many times. The chain links TRBV7-9 to TRBJ1-4, with D maybe TRBD1 (5 bases). Trimming pared 4 bases from V and 11 bases from J, leaving 14 bases between. The germline V gene has CDR1 SEHNR and CDR2 FQNEAQ (reference sequence). The CDR3 contains 13 residues. Here the CDR3 reads CASSYSEGRKLFF. CDR3 nucleotide sequence: TGTGCCAGCAGCTACTCCGAGGGACGCAAACTGTTTTTT.

V gene TRBV15 combines with J gene TRBJ2-2; 9 bases align to TRBD1. Germline lookup yields CDR1 LNHNV and CDR2 YYDKDF (reference sequence). CDR3 size: 14 residues. Germline trimming cut 8 bases from V and 4 bases from J; bases unmatched to any gene: 5. The CDR3 DNA reads as TGTGCCACCGGACAGGGGATGAGCACCGGGGAGCTGTTTTTT. Its translation is CATGQGMSTGELFF. Drawing the rest from reference TRBV15 and TRBJ2-2, the complete variable domain is DAMVIQNPRYQVTQFGKPVTLSCSQTLNHNVMYWYQQKSSQAPKLLFHYYDKDFNNEADTPDNFQSRRPNTSFCFLDIRSPGLGDTAMYLCATGQGMSTGELFFGEGSRLTVL.

This clonotype was counted many times. CDR3 bases: TGTGCCAGCAGCTTAGAGGGACAGCCTAATGAAAAACTGTTTTTT. Amino acid sequence: CASSLEGQPNEKLFF. The chain employs TRBV7-9 and TRBJ1-4; TRBD1 matches 7 bases. The trim removed 1 base at V and 3 bases at J, leaving 2 bases unmatched. The CDR3 is 15 residues long. The germline CDR1 and CDR2 sequences are SEHNR and FQNEAQ (reference sequence).

With regard to this clonotype: Relative to the germline gene, one junction end is altered; a read error may explain this. The chain combines TRBV12-3 or TRBV12-4 with TRBJ1-1, with D uncertain. The CDR3 is 13 residues long. In DNA form, the CDR3 reads TGTGCCAGCACCGCCCTTACGTCCTTTGAATCTTTCTTT. Translating it yields CASTALTSFESFF.

The rearrangement joins TRBV15 to TRBJ1-5, with 7 bases fitting TRBD1. Per the germline V gene, CDR1 is LNHNV and CDR2 is YYDKDF (reference sequence). V was pared by 0 bases and J by 4 bases, with 9 bases of the junction left unmatched. The length of the CDR3 is 17 residues. CDR3: CATSRDGITGDNQPQHF. The DNA of the CDR3 is TGTGCCACCAGCAGAGATGGGATAACAGGGGATAATCAGCCCCAGCATTTT.

The V call is TRBV20-1, the J call TRBJ2-7, with D hard to call. The CDR3 consists of 15 residues. Germline values: CDR1 DFQATT, CDR2 SNEGSKA (reference sequence). Trimming took off 3 bases at V and 4 bases at J, with 19 bases between the two ends. The CDR3 here is CSARNDLPGIYEQYF. As DNA, the CDR3 is TGCAGTGCTAGGAATGACTTACCTGGGATTTACGAGCAGTACTTC.

This clonotype was counted at least ten times. This chain uses TRBV9 with TRBJ2-5; TRBD2 matches at 13 bases. The junction had 6 bases not matched to a gene; V was cut back by 3 bases and J by 4 bases. Germline V gives CDR1 SGDLS, CDR2 YYNGEE. The CDR3 covers 16 residues. The DNA of the CDR3 is TGTGCCAGCAGCGCCGGACTAGCGGGGGTAGGAGAGACCCAGTACTTC. Protein product: CASSAGLAGVGETQYF.

Of note for this clonotype: One base away lies a much larger clone, so this may be a sequencing read error. The chain carries TRBV20-1 and TRBJ1-6, with a tentative D call TRBD1 (5 bases). Germline V lookup: CDR1 DFQATT, CDR2 SNEGSKA (reference sequence). The CDR3 consists of 17 residues. Trimming removed 7 bases from V and 15 bases from J, with 34 bases in between. In nucleotides, the CDR3 is TGCAGTGTTAGCCTCCTAGACTTGGGACCCAGTTACGTAATCCTCCACTTT. Protein product: CSVSLLDLGPSYVILHF.

This clonotype was seen more than once but under ten times. V usage is TRBV6-5 and J usage is TRBJ2-7, with 10 bases lining up with TRBD2. The germline V gene has CDR1 MNHEY and CDR2 SVGAGI. The CDR3 is 14 residues long. V trimming: 7 bases; J trimming: 6 bases; junction bases outside the gene matches: 9. CDR3 loop: CASISLAGVGEQYF. The CDR3 DNA reads TGTGCCAGCATCTCGCTAGCGGGGGTTGGCGAGCAGTACTTC.

At least ten counts were recorded for this clonotype. Written as DNA, the CDR3 is TGTGCCAGCAGCGTAGGAGACAGGGAGTCTGAGGGGCAGTACTTC. This translates into CASSVGDRESEGQYF. V is TRBV9 and J is TRBJ2-7; the match to TRBD1 covers 7 bases. The CDR3 is 15 amino acids. Germline CDR1 and CDR2: SGDLS and YYNGEE. The V segment lost 0 bases and the J segment 9 bases; nucleotides outside the gene matches: 12.

Ten or more counts support this clonotype. This rearrangement joins TRBV12-3 or TRBV12-4 to TRBJ1-1, with D possibly being TRBD1 (5 bases). CDR3 length equals 13 residues. V lost 2 bases to trimming and J lost 6 bases, with 10 bases between them. CDR3 nucleotides: TGTGCCAGCAGTTTACGGGGGTACTCTGAAGCTTTCTTT. Translation: CASSLRGYSEAFF.

The chain joins TRBV5-1 to TRBJ2-7; perhaps D is TRBD1 or TRBD2 (6 bases each). CDR3 length: 12 amino acids. CDR1 SGHRS and CDR2 YFSETQ come from the germline V gene. Trimming removed 5 bases from V and 6 bases from J, with 12 bases in between. In DNA form, the CDR3 reads TGCGCCAGCAGACAGGGACTTTCCGAGCAGTACTTC. Encoded protein: CASRQGLSEQYF. The entire variable domain, with the rest obtained from reference TRBV5-1 and TRBJ2-7, is as follows: KAGVTQTPRYLIKTRGQQVTLSCSPISGHRSVSWYQQTPGQGLQFLFEYFSETQRNKGNFPGRFSGRQFSNSRSEMNVSTLELGDSALYLCASRQGLSEQYFGPGTRLTVT.

The chain couples TRBV7-9 to TRBJ2-7, with D unresolved. CDR1 SEHNR and CDR2 FQNEAQ come from the germline V gene (reference sequence). V dropped 2 bases and J dropped 0 bases, with 11 bases sitting between them. This CDR3 is built from 15 residues. Here the CDR3 reads CASSLSFLCSYEQYF. Here the CDR3 DNA reads TGTGCCAGCAGCTTATCTTTTCTGTGCTCCTACGAGCAGTACTTC.

This clonotype was observed at least ten times. This chain links TRBV29-1 with TRBJ1-1; 7 nucleotides align to TRBD1. CDR3 length equals 13 residues. Germline V gene data show CDR1 as SQVTM and CDR2 as ANQGSEA. The junction had 6 bases not matched to a gene; V was cut back by 4 bases and J by 4 bases. The CDR3: CSVAQGKGTEAFF. CDR3 in DNA: TGCAGCGTTGCACAGGGGAAAGGCACTGAAGCTTTCTTT.

This clonotype was observed at least ten times. The rearrangement uses TRBV9 and TRBJ1-6, with D possibly being TRBD1 (5 bases). The CDR3 covers 15 residues. Germline V gene lookup returns CDR1 SGDLS and CDR2 YYNGEE. The ends were cut back, 3 bases at V and 4 bases at J, with 11 bases in the middle. CDR3 protein: CASSADMSYNSPLHF. The CDR3 region has the DNA TGTGCCAGCAGCGCGGACATGTCTTATAATTCACCCCTCCACTTT.

The V gene is TRBV28, the J gene TRBJ1-2, with D perhaps TRBD1 (6 bases). This CDR3 is 13 amino acids long. The V and J ends lost 2 bases and 8 bases respectively, with 12 bases between them. The germline V gene encodes CDR1 MDHEN and CDR2 SYDVKM. The CDR3: CASSLRGAQGYTF. In nucleotides, the CDR3 is TGTGCCAGCAGTTTACGGGGGGCGCAGGGCTACACCTTC.

V is TRBV4-2 and J is TRBJ2-5; D remains ambiguous. Germline V gene lookup returns CDR1 LGHNA and CDR2 YNFKEQ. The V end lost 6 bases, the J end lost 14 bases, and 22 bases lay between the germline ends. This CDR3 is built from 13 residues. The CDR3 sequence is CASRDSGSRYGYF. The CDR3 DNA reads TGTGCCAGCAGGGATTCAGGATCGAGATATGGCTACTTC.

This clonotype was picked up many times. DNA for the CDR3: TGTGCCAGCAACTCGGGGGGATCTGGCTACACCTTC. This sequence encodes CASNSGGSGYTF. V is TRBV5-6 and J is TRBJ1-2; possibly TRBD1 for D (5 bases). There are 12 residues in the CDR3. CDR1 is SGHDT and CDR2 is YYEEEE in the germline V gene. V lost 6 bases and J 7 bases, leaving 13 bases between the germline ends.

There are a few counts of this clonotype. J is TRBJ1-1 and V is TRBV7-9, with 8 bases aligning to TRBD1. The trim removed 5 bases at V and 5 bases at J, leaving 7 bases unmatched. CDR1 is SEHNR, CDR2 FQNEAQ, per germline (reference sequence). The CDR3 contains 14 residues. For the CDR3, the DNA is TGTGCCAGCAGCCTACAGGGGGTGTGGACTGAAGCTTTCTTT. Protein product: CASSLQGVWTEAFF.

This clonotype occurred many times. The chain is built from TRBV20-1 and TRBJ1-1; D unclear. Trimming left V 6 bases short and J 6 bases short, with 17 bases between. Germline loops: CDR1 DFQATT, CDR2 SNEGSKA (reference sequence). This CDR3 spans 13 amino acids. The CDR3 here is CSATAPGSPEAFF. DNA for the CDR3: TGCAGTGCCACGGCCCCGGGTAGTCCTGAAGCTTTCTTT.

As concerns this clonotype: A read error may be the cause here, since a much bigger clone is one base away. This sequence joins TRBV6-5 and TRBJ1-3; tentatively, D is TRBD1 (5 bases). There are 17 residues in the CDR3. Germline CDR1 reads MNHEY; CDR2 reads SVGAGI. The CDR3 coding sequence is TGTGCCGGCAGTTCGACGCGACAGTCGAGCTCTGGAAACACCATATATTTT. Translation gives CAGSSTRQSSSGNTIYF.